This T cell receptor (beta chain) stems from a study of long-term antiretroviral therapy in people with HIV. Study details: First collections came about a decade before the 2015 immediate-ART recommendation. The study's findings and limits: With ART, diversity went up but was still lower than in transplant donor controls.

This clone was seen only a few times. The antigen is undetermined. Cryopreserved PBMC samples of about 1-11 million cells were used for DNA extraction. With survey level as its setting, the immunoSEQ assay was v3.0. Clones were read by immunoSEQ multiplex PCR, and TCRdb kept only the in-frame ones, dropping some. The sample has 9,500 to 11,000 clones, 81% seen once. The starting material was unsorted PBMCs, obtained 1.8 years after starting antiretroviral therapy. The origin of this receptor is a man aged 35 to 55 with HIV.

The CDR3 sequence: CASSYDSMGEQFF. In nucleotides, the CDR3 is TGTGCCAGCAGCTACGACTCTATGGGTGAGCAGTTCTTC. This chain joins TRBV5-8 and TRBJ2-1; no firm D call. V was shortened by 3 bases and J by 9 bases, with 13 bases between the two germline ends. The CDR3 has 13 residues. The germline V gene encodes CDR1 SGHTS and CDR2 YDEGEE.